Listed below are T cell receptor beta chains from one sample, sequenced in a study of blood T cell repertoires in COVID-19. Sequenced by immunoSEQ multiplex PCR; TCRdb stores in-frame clones only, minus some. The sample comprises 200,000 to 300,000 clones, around 88% of which are singletons, and around 1.3% rests with the top ten. Material: PBMCs or T cells enriched from blood (not recorded which). Receptors originate from a woman in her thirties or forties with acute COVID-19. Each CDR3 is given with its conserved first and last residue. Each record gives: V gene, J gene, D gene, clone size, CDR3 DNA, CDR3 protein. The D gene is left open where the match is weak. Clone size appears in some rows only: once, few, many, or a class for an expanded clone.

v_gene: TRBV10-2; j_gene: TRBJ2-3; d_gene: TRBD2; abundance: NA; CDR3nt: TGCGCCAGCAGCGACCTTAAGACTAGCGGGAGTACAGATACGCAGTATTTT; CDR3aa: CASSDLKTSGSTDTQYF
v_gene: TRBV11-3; j_gene: TRBJ1-3; d_gene: TRBD1; abundance: NA; CDR3nt: TGTGCCAGCAGCCGGGGGACAGGGGAAGGAAACACCATATATTTT; CDR3aa: CASSRGTGEGNTIYF
v_gene: TRBV21-1; j_gene: TRBJ1-1; d_gene: NA; abundance: NA; CDR3nt: TGTGCCAGCAGCAACGCCCCCGGAGGCAGGACTGGCGAAACTGAAGCTTTCTTT; CDR3aa: CASSNAPGGRTGETEAFF
v_gene: TRBV4-1; j_gene: TRBJ2-7; d_gene: TRBD2; abundance: NA; CDR3nt: TGCGCCAGCAGCCAGATACCCCAGGCGGGACTAGCGGCCGACGAGCAGTACTTC; CDR3aa: CASSQIPQAGLAADEQYF
v_gene: TRBV16; j_gene: TRBJ2-7; d_gene: TRBD1; abundance: NA; CDR3nt: TGTGCCAGCAGCCAGCCGGCGATACAGGGGGCAGAGGAGCAGTACTTC; CDR3aa: CASSQPAIQGAEEQYF
v_gene: TRBV6-2/TRBV6-3; j_gene: TRBJ2-1; d_gene: TRBD1; abundance: NA; CDR3nt: TGTGCCAGCAGCTGGACAGGGAATGAGCAGTTCTTC; CDR3aa: CASSWTGNEQFF
v_gene: TRBV5-1; j_gene: TRBJ2-7; d_gene: NA; abundance: few; CDR3nt: TGCGCCAGCAGCTTTGGTGAGGCGTCCTACGAGCAGTACTTC; CDR3aa: CASSFGEASYEQYF
v_gene: TRBV5-1; j_gene: TRBJ1-4; d_gene: TRBD1; abundance: NA; CDR3nt: TGCGCCAGCAGCTCCCGGACAGGGGAGGAAAAACTGTTTTTT; CDR3aa: CASSSRTGEEKLFF
v_gene: TRBV30; j_gene: TRBJ1-2; d_gene: NA; abundance: NA; CDR3nt: TGTGCCTGGAGCCCGAAACCCCGAGGGTATGGCTACACCTTC; CDR3aa: CAWSPKPRGYGYTF
v_gene: TRBV28; j_gene: TRBJ1-2; d_gene: TRBD1; abundance: once; CDR3nt: TGTGCCAGCAGACCCGGGACAGCTAACTATGGCTACACCTTC; CDR3aa: CASRPGTANYGYTF
v_gene: TRBV5-4; j_gene: TRBJ1-3; d_gene: NA; abundance: NA; CDR3nt: TGTGCCAGCAGCTTGGGAGGGCTTCGTGGAAACACCATATATTTT; CDR3aa: CASSLGGLRGNTIYF
v_gene: TRBV9; j_gene: TRBJ2-3; d_gene: TRBD2; abundance: NA; CDR3nt: TGTGCCAGCAGCTCCTCTCGAGAGACTAGCGGAACCTACCGGTATTTT; CDR3aa: CASSSSRETSGTYRYF
v_gene: TRBV7-9; j_gene: TRBJ2-6; d_gene: TRBD1; abundance: NA; CDR3nt: TGTGCCAGCAGCGCGGGACAGGGGCTCTCTGGGGCCAACGTCCTGACTTTC; CDR3aa: CASSAGQGLSGANVLTF
v_gene: TRBV6-1; j_gene: TRBJ1-5; d_gene: NA; abundance: NA; CDR3nt: TGTGCCAGCAGTGAAGTTTGGGGGCCAGATCATCAGCCCCAGCATTTT; CDR3aa: CASSEVWGPDHQPQHF
v_gene: TRBV19; j_gene: TRBJ1-3; d_gene: TRBD1; abundance: once; CDR3nt: TGTGCCAGTACAGGACAGGAGTACTCTGGAAACACCATATATTTT; CDR3aa: CASTGQEYSGNTIYF
v_gene: TRBV11-2; j_gene: TRBJ2-3; d_gene: NA; abundance: NA; CDR3nt: TGTGCCAGCAGCTTAGATCCCGGGTTCGAAGATACGCAGTATTTT; CDR3aa: CASSLDPGFEDTQYF
v_gene: TRBV27; j_gene: TRBJ1-5; d_gene: TRBD1; abundance: NA; CDR3nt: TGTGCCAGCAGTTTGGTTAGGACAGGGATGGCGCCTCAGCCCCAGCATTTT; CDR3aa: CASSLVRTGMAPQPQHF
v_gene: TRBV12-3/TRBV12-4; j_gene: TRBJ1-6; d_gene: NA; abundance: NA; CDR3nt: TGTGCCACCAGCCAGGGCAGATCACCCCTCCACTTT; CDR3aa: CATSQGRSPLHF
v_gene: TRBV29-1; j_gene: TRBJ2-1; d_gene: NA; abundance: NA; CDR3nt: TGCAGCGTTGCAGGCGGAGGGAATGAGCAGTTCTTC; CDR3aa: CSVAGGGNEQFF
v_gene: TRBV5-4; j_gene: TRBJ1-2; d_gene: TRBD1; abundance: NA; CDR3nt: TGTGCCAGCAGCTTTCTGGGACAGGGCTATGGCTACACCTTC; CDR3aa: CASSFLGQGYGYTF